This TCR beta chain was retrieved from a study of T cell changes during pregnancy in multiple sclerosis (dated by TCRdb to about 2019). Broadly, across the study: The study examined how the T cell repertoire changed over the course of pregnancy in women with multiple sclerosis.

CDR3 length: 13 amino acids, cysteine to phenylalanine. Left in the record is the CDR3 DNA by itself, 39 bases read in frame from the first base. The germline V gene (reference sequence) yields SGHKS for CDR1 and YYEKEE for CDR2. V is cut by 1 base and J by 5 bases, and the space between the germline ends is 9 bases. Libraries were constructed by the immunoSEQ multiplex PCR assay. In TCRdb, the immuneACCESS table is reduced to in-frame sequences with V and J assigned. These tables do not hold every clone; where another copy was compared, an unresolved V gene accounts for under half, and the others remain unexplained. A total of 30,000 to 45,000 clones appear in this sample, around 90% of them only once. Of the sample, around 0.4% is held by the ten largest clones. A word on this clone: This receptor's antigen is unknown. Base qualities are not recorded, but no much larger clone differs from it by a single base.

The receptor's source is a female donor in good health, enrolled as a control in a pregnancy study. This receptor chain uses TRBV5-5 and TRBJ2-5, with TRBD2 tentatively as D gene (6 bases match). Source: CD4+ T cells from peripheral blood mononuclear cells, taken after pregnancy. The bases read TGTGCCAGCAGCTTGCCGGGGGTTGAGACCCAGTACTTC. Translation gives CASSLPGVETQYF.